The 22 T cell receptor beta chains below all came from one sample that was sequenced in a study of blood T cell repertoires in COVID-19. Method: immunoSEQ multiplex PCR; TCRdb's copy keeps in-frame clones and lacks some. The sample records 65,000 to 90,000 clones, roughly four fifths being singletons. The sample comprised peripheral blood. The receptors derive from a man aged 60-69 years with acute or convalescent COVID-19.

This chain joins TRBV19 and TRBJ1-2, with D unresolved. Trimming removed 10 bases at V and 0 bases at J, with 15 bases between. Germline V gene sequence: CDR1 LNHDA, CDR2 SQIVND (reference sequence). The CDR3 contains 14 residues. For the CDR3, the DNA is TGTGCCACCAGGATCGAGCTAACTAACTATGGCTACACCTTC. Its translation is CATRIELTNYGYTF.

This sequence joins TRBV28 and TRBJ1-2, with a weak D call TRBD1 (6 bases). CDR1 is MDHEN and CDR2 is SYDVKM in the germline V gene. CDR3 length: 15 amino acids. Trimming pared 7 bases from V and 5 bases from J, leaving 20 bases between. The CDR3 bases are TGTGCCAGCACCCTCCCGGGAGGACAGACGTATGGCTACACCTTC. Encoded protein: CASTLPGGQTYGYTF.

This clone was seen a single time. V is TRBV5-1 and J is TRBJ2-7; weak D call: TRBD1 (5 bases). Trimming shortened V by 4 bases and J by 3 bases, and 17 bases separated the two germline ends. This CDR3 has 15 amino acids. Germline CDR1 is SGHRS and CDR2 is YFSETQ. The CDR3 sequence is CASSRTPQADYEQYF. Here the CDR3 DNA reads TGCGCCAGCAGCCGGACCCCACAGGCCGACTACGAGCAGTACTTC. Using reference TRBV5-1 and TRBJ2-7 for the parts outside the CDR3, the full variable domain is KAGVTQTPRYLIKTRGQQVTLSCSPISGHRSVSWYQQTPGQGLQFLFEYFSETQRNKGNFPGRFSGRQFSNSRSEMNVSTLELGDSALYLCASSRTPQADYEQYFGPGTRLTVT.

The chain carries TRBV7-8 and TRBJ2-1; 14 bases fit TRBD2. Germline loops: CDR1 SGHVS, CDR2 FQNEAQ. The V gene end was trimmed by 2 bases and the J gene end by 1 base; junction bases not matched to a gene: 7. This CDR3 region has 19 residues. For the CDR3, the DNA is TGTGCCAGCAGCTTACGTGGGACTAGCGGGAGCGTTTCCTACAATGAGCAGTTCTTC. This sequence encodes CASSLRGTSGSVSYNEQFF.

The chain recombines TRBV4-1 with TRBJ2-5; D may be TRBD1 (6 bases). V dropped 0 bases and J dropped 4 bases, with 12 bases sitting between them. Per germline, CDR1 MGHRA and CDR2 YSYEKL. The CDR3 loop spans 15 amino acids. The CDR3 DNA reads as TGCGCCAGCAGCCAAGACCCATACAGGGTAGAGACCCAGTACTTC. Translation gives CASSQDPYRVETQYF.

The chain joins TRBV19 to TRBJ1-5, with a weak D call TRBD1 (5 bases). This CDR3 region has 13 residues. Trimming shortened V by 8 bases and J by 2 bases, and 10 bases separated the two germline ends. Germline V lookup: CDR1 LNHDA, CDR2 SQIVND (reference sequence). The CDR3 coding sequence is TGTGCCAGTGGGTGGGGGGGCAATCAGCCCCAGCATTTT. Translated: CASGWGGNQPQHF.

This chain joins TRBV6-5 and TRBJ2-1; 11 bases align to TRBD1. The CDR3 consists of 15 residues. The ends lost 6 bases at V and 9 bases at J; junction bases unmatched: 10. CDR1 and CDR2 (germline): MNHEY, SVGAGI. CDR3 residues: CASRWDRGKSSEQFF. As DNA, the CDR3 is TGTGCCAGCAGGTGGGACAGGGGGAAATCCTCTGAGCAGTTCTTC.

The chain has TRBV28 and TRBJ2-5; a weak D match, TRBD2 (7 bases). The germline V gene encodes CDR1 MDHEN and CDR2 SYDVKM. Trimming pared 5 bases from V and 5 bases from J, leaving 15 bases between. The CDR3 has 14 amino acids. The CDR3 nucleotides are TGTGCCAGCAGTCGCGGGGGCAGGGAGGAGACCCAGTACTTC. Translating it yields CASSRGGREETQYF. Variable domain in full (rest from reference TRBV28 and TRBJ2-5): DVKVTQSSRYLVKRTGEKVFLECVQDMDHENMFWYRQDPGLGLRLIYFSYDVKMKEKGDIPEGYSVSREKKERFSLILESASTNQTSMYLCASSRGGREETQYFGPGTRLLVL.

The chain joins TRBV27 to TRBJ2-3; possible D gene TRBD2, 6 bases. CDR3 size: 16 residues. The germline CDR1 and CDR2 sequences are MNHEY and SMNVEV (reference sequence). V lost 2 bases and J lost 2, with 14 bases in between. The CDR3, as DNA: TGTGCCAGCAGTTTAAGCGCGGGGCTACTCACAGATACGCAGTATTTT. This encodes CASSLSAGLLTDTQYF.

The chain combines TRBV10-3 with TRBJ1-5, with D possibly TRBD1 on 5 matching bases. CDR1 is ENHRY, CDR2 SYGVKD, per germline. The ends were cut back, 6 bases at V and 3 bases at J, with 9 bases in the middle. The CDR3 totals 13 residues. In nucleotides, the CDR3 is TGTGCCATCAGCCAGGGTGACAATCAGCCCCAGCATTTT. Encoded protein: CAISQGDNQPQHF.

The rearrangement joins TRBV9 to TRBJ1-4; D is possibly TRBD1 (5 bases). The CDR3 is 15 amino acids. Trimming removed 4 bases at V and 5 bases at J, with 15 bases between. Germline V gene lookup returns CDR1 SGDLS and CDR2 YYNGEE. This chain's CDR3 is CASSRLQGSNEKLFF. The CDR3 DNA sequence: TGTGCCAGCAGCAGACTCCAGGGTTCCAATGAAAAACTGTTTTTT.

The DNA of the CDR3 is TGTGCCAGCAGTTTACCCCCTACCCTCTCTGGAAACACCATATATTTT. It is translated as CASSLPPTLSGNTIYF. The V and J genes are TRBV28 and TRBJ1-3; no clear D gene. This CDR3 comprises 16 residues. Germline-derived CDR1 and CDR2 are MDHEN and SYDVKM. Between the trimmed V and J ends, which lost 2 bases and 0 bases, there was a span of 11 bases.

The rearrangement joins TRBV30 to TRBJ1-6, with D unclear. Trimming shortened V by 2 bases and J by 4 bases, and 21 bases separated the two germline ends. The CDR3 covers 18 residues. Germline loops: CDR1 GTSNPN, CDR2 SVGIG (reference sequence). The CDR3 spells CAWSKVPVGRRYNSPLHF. The CDR3 DNA sequence: TGTGCCTGGAGTAAAGTACCAGTCGGGAGAAGGTATAATTCACCCCTCCACTTT.

In the case of this clone: A junction boundary mismatches the germline segment, possibly from a read error. The chain recombines TRBV27 with TRBJ1-2; 7 bases are shared with TRBD1. CDR1 is MNHEY and CDR2 is SMNVEV in the germline V gene (reference sequence). CDR3 length: 11 residues. In DNA form, the CDR3 reads TGTGCCAGCAGGCGAACCGGGACAGCCCATTGG. Protein sequence: CASRRTGTAHW.

The V and J genes are TRBV21-1 and TRBJ2-7; the listed D gene, TRBD1, was not tested against the DNA. TRBV21-1 has pseudogene status. The CDR3 is 14 residues long. Here the CDR3 reads CASSRLDRSYEQYF. The CDR3 nucleotides are TGTGCCAGCAGCAGGCTGGACAGGTCCTACGAGCAGTACTTC.

The sample holds one count of this clone. V and J are TRBV6-5 and TRBJ1-4; D is unclear. Germline assignment: CDR1 MNHEY and CDR2 SVGAGI. The CDR3 runs to 16 residues. V was cut by 2 bases and J by 0 bases, with 10 bases left in between. CDR3 coding DNA: TGTGCCAGCAGTTACAATTACAGATCAACTAATGAAAAACTGTTTTTT. Translated, it gives CASSYNYRSTNEKLFF.

The sample holds a few counts of this clone. The chain carries TRBV10-1 and TRBJ2-2, with D tentatively TRBD1 (6 bases). The length of the CDR3 is 16 residues. The germline V and J ends were trimmed by 9 bases and 0 bases, with 17 bases remaining between them. Germline lookup yields CDR1 WNHNN and CDR2 SYGVQD (reference sequence). The CDR3 DNA reads as TGCGCCAGGGCCCAGGGACAAGACGCGAACACCGGGGAGCTGTTTTTT. Its translation: CARAQGQDANTGELFF.

The V call is TRBV27, the J call TRBJ2-3; TRBD2 aligns across 9 bases. Germline trimming cut 5 bases from V and 6 bases from J; bases unmatched to any gene: 12. This CDR3 spans 16 amino acids. Per germline, CDR1 MNHEY and CDR2 SMNVEV (reference sequence). CDR3 nucleotide sequence: TGTGCCAGCAGTCCCCGGGGGGCGGGGGGGCTGGATACGCAGTATTTT. Translating gives CASSPRGAGGLDTQYF.

The V gene is TRBV5-1, the J gene TRBJ1-1, with D hard to call. The germline CDR1 and CDR2 sequences are SGHRS and YFSETQ. Trimming removed 0 bases at V and 4 bases at J, with 7 bases between. The CDR3 has 13 amino acids. CDR3 DNA: TGCGCCAGCAGCTTGGTACCGGGCACTGAAGCTTTCTTT. Encoded protein: CASSLVPGTEAFF.

The chain couples TRBV19 to TRBJ1-5; D gene ambiguous. Germline assignment: CDR1 LNHDA and CDR2 SQIVND (reference sequence). V gave up 7 bases and J gave up 9 bases, with 13 bases separating them. This CDR3 is built from 12 residues. The CDR3 here is CASNSRVGPQHF. The CDR3 DNA reads as TGTGCCAGTAATTCTCGGGTGGGGCCCCAGCATTTT.

This clone has a single count. The chain recombines TRBV7-8 with TRBJ2-7; 8 bases map to TRBD1. CDR3 length equals 12 residues. Germline CDR1 is SGHVS and CDR2 is FQNEAQ. With 4 bases clipped from V and 9 bases from J, the junction kept 5 bases outside the gene matches. The CDR3 spells CASSSRQGRQYF. The CDR3 DNA reads TGTGCCAGCAGCTCGCGACAGGGGCGGCAGTACTTC.

This clone was recorded a few times. The chain has TRBV6-6 and TRBJ2-5, with D perhaps matching TRBD1 (6 bases). V was cut by 4 bases and J by 5 bases, with 17 bases left in between. CDR3 length: 15 residues. Germline CDR1 reads MNHNY; CDR2 reads SVGAGI (reference sequence). The CDR3 DNA reads as TGTGCCAGCAGTTCCCCCGGTGGGGGCGGGGAGACCCAGTACTTC. Translation gives CASSSPGGGGETQYF.